What follows are 8 T cell receptor beta chains derived from one specimen sequenced in a study of T cells in localized non-small cell lung cancer. Data came from immunoSEQ multiplex PCR; TCRdb stores just in-frame clones and leaves some out. This sample has tens of thousands of clones, with 89% found just once. Specimen: peripheral blood, collected before any cancer treatment. The receptors here all came from a woman aged 35 to 69 with stage I lung adenocarcinoma.

This clone was observed a few times. This chain links TRBV19 with TRBJ2-3; TRBD2 matches 11 bases. This CDR3 contains 15 residues. J was trimmed by 5 bases and V by 5 bases; bases with no gene match: 6. Germline values: CDR1 LNHDA, CDR2 SQIVND (reference sequence). The CDR3 loop reads CASSALAGGKDTQYF. The CDR3 DNA follows: TGTGCCAGTAGTGCATTAGCGGGAGGGAAAGATACGCAGTATTTT.

This chain connects TRBV30 to TRBJ2-1; perhaps D is TRBD1 or TRBD2 (5 bases each). The CDR3 runs 11 residues. The ends were cut back, 8 bases at V and 12 bases at J, with 17 bases in the middle. CDR1 is GTSNPN and CDR2 is SVGIG in the germline V gene (reference sequence). The CDR3 bases are TGTGCCCTAAGACTTGGGGGTTGGCAGTTCTTC. It translates to CALRLGGWQFF.

This clone was counted a single time. The chain couples TRBV19 to TRBJ2-5; D is unclear. Germline V lookup: CDR1 LNHDA, CDR2 SQIVND (reference sequence). CDR3 length equals 9 residues. The CDR3 nucleotides are TGTGCTTTGGTGGAGACCCAGTACTTC. Residues: CALVETQYF.

V gene TRBV5-1 combines with J gene TRBJ1-4; D is possibly TRBD1 (5 bases). In germline, CDR1 is SGHRS, CDR2 YFSETQ. With 5 bases removed from V and 4 bases from J, the gap between germline ends came to 9 bases. The CDR3 runs to 13 residues. The CDR3 nucleotides are TGCGCCAGCAGACGAGACAGTAATGAAAAACTGTTTTTT. It codes for CASRRDSNEKLFF.

The chain uses TRBV10-3 and TRBJ2-7, with D perhaps TRBD1 (6 bases). CDR3 length equals 13 residues. Germline V CDR1 and CDR2: ENHRY, SYGVKD. The V end was cut by 4 bases, the J end by 0 bases, with 7 bases between. The CDR3 is CAISGTDSYEQYF. In DNA form, the CDR3 reads TGTGCCATCAGTGGGACAGACTCCTACGAGCAGTACTTC.

The CDR3 DNA sequence: TGCGCCAGCAGCACCGACAGGTTTGAAGCTTTCTTT. Translating it yields CASSTDRFEAFF. This chain links TRBV5-1 with TRBJ1-1; weak D call: TRBD1 (6 bases). Trimming removed 4 bases from V and 7 bases from J, with 11 bases in between. The CDR3 runs 12 residues. Per the germline V gene, CDR1 is SGHRS and CDR2 is YFSETQ.

A single count supports this clone. This chain uses TRBV2 with TRBJ2-3; a weak D match, TRBD2 (7 bases). The CDR3 contains 15 residues. Germline V gives CDR1 SNHLY, CDR2 FYNNEI. The V end was cut by 7 bases, the J end by 2 bases, with 16 bases between. The DNA of the CDR3 is TGTGCCAGCACCTTGGGAGGGGGACCCACAGATACGCAGTATTTT. It yields the protein CASTLGGGPTDTQYF.

CDR3 residues: CASSSIGGSSQYF. DNA for the CDR3: TGTGCCAGCAGTTCCATCGGGGGGTCTTCGCAGTATTTT. The chain uses TRBV27 and TRBJ2-3; 7 nucleotides agree with TRBD2. The V and J ends lost 4 bases and 10 bases, in that order; junction bases with no gene match: 8. There are 13 residues in the CDR3. The V gene's germline CDR1 is MNHEY and CDR2 SMNVEV (reference sequence).